This T cell receptor beta chain appears in the sequencing data of a study of Ad26.COV2.S vaccination and SARS-CoV-2 variants. Treatment indicated: some 20 received Ad26.COV2.S at low or high dose, single or two shots; about 5 received placebo; per-sample allocation not given. Sampling was done on day 63 after the first vaccine or placebo injection. The V and J ends lost 2 bases and 0 bases respectively, with 18 bases between them. CDR1 and CDR2 (germline): MGHRA, YSYEKL. The length of the CDR3 is 18 residues. Clones were sequenced by immunoSEQ multiplex PCR, and TCRdb holds only the in-frame ones, with some missing. The data hold roughly 350,000 clones, with around 89% observed a single time.

The chain combines TRBV4-1 with TRBJ2-3; unclear D gene. The material was peripheral blood, obtained in a trial of Ad26.COV2.S vaccine versus placebo. The clonotype originates from a person between 18 and 65 years old who received the Ad26.COV2.S COVID-19 vaccine or a placebo. The CDR3 region is CASSQTRTSDTSTDTQYF. CDR3 coding DNA: TGCGCCAGCAGCCAAACTCGTACAAGCGATACTAGCACAGATACGCAGTATTTT.